This T cell receptor (beta chain) is drawn from a study of shared clonotypes between healthy human individuals. This clone was detected only a few times. This CDR3 spans 16 amino acids. Germline loops: CDR1 MDHEN, CDR2 SYDVKM. The V segment lost 4 bases and the J segment 5 bases; nucleotides outside the gene matches: 9. Clones were sequenced by immunoSEQ multiplex PCR, and TCRdb holds only the in-frame ones, with some missing. The table records approximately 1.1 million clones, approximately 78% of them present only once. Sequenced: memory CD4+ T cells from PBMCs. Described subset: CD45RA-negative fraction. This TCR was recovered from a man aged 18 to 30 in good health. Some clones in this sample may be carry-over from other donors' samples. This chain joins TRBV28 and TRBJ2-7; TRBD2 agrees at 12 bases. CDR3 region: CASSSPASGRAHEQYF. The CDR3 DNA reads TGTGCCAGCAGTTCCCCTGCTAGCGGGAGGGCTCACGAGCAGTACTTC.